This entry describes one T cell receptor (beta chain). This specimen comes from a study of blood T cell repertoires in COVID-19. Methods used by the authors: Cell counts per sample came from amplifying reference gene primers. TCRdb's table, derived via immunoSEQ multiplex PCR, lists solely in-frame clones and lacks some. V and J calls and clone size come straight from that table; D and trimming were deduced from the DNA. The sample includes some 100,000 clones, roughly 87% seen only once; the top ten take approximately 7%. CDR3 size: 14 residues. In germline, CDR1 is SQVTM, CDR2 ANQGSEA. The V end was cut by 4 bases, the J end by 5 bases, with 15 bases between.

This sequence joins TRBV29-1 and TRBJ2-1, with D possibly being TRBD2 (6 bases). The source of this sequence is a young man in a cohort sampled during active COVID-19. Sequencing was performed on peripheral blood. For the CDR3, the DNA is TGCAGCGTTGGGGCGGGACCAAACCACAATGAGCAGTTCTTC. Translation gives CSVGAGPNHNEQFF.